This entry lists 7 T cell receptor beta chains sequenced from one sample in a study of shared clonotypes between healthy human individuals. Profiling relied on immunoSEQ multiplex PCR, and the TCRdb table lists in-frame clones only, not all of them. The sample comprises 2 million to 2.5 million clones, over 85% of which are singletons, and 0.36% rests with the top ten. The sequenced sample consisted of naive CD4+ T cells from PBMCs. Subset indicated: CD45RA+ positively selected. The source is a man between 18 and 35 years old in good health. Some clones in this sample may be carry-over from other donors' samples.

The chain uses TRBV2 and TRBJ1-3; D perhaps matches TRBD1 (6 bases). CDR1 SNHLY and CDR2 FYNNEI come from the germline V gene. The CDR3 runs 15 residues. Trimming removed 6 bases at V and 0 bases at J, with 12 bases between. In nucleotides, the CDR3 is TGTGCCAGCAGCCCCAGGGGTTCCTCTGGAAACACCATATATTTT. Protein sequence: CASSPRGSSGNTIYF.

This clone has just one count. This sequence joins TRBV25-1 and TRBJ2-5; no definite D call. V was pared by 6 bases and J by 5 bases, with 7 bases between. The CDR3 runs 11 residues. Per the germline V gene, CDR1 is MGHDK and CDR2 is SYGVNS. CDR3: CASRIFETQYF. The CDR3, as DNA: TGTGCCAGCAGAATATTTGAGACCCAGTACTTC.

Regarding this clone: This sample includes further DNA sequences coding for the same CDR3. V usage is TRBV18 and J usage is TRBJ2-6, with a tentative D call TRBD2 (6 bases). Germline values: CDR1 KGHSH, CDR2 LQKENI. Trimming left V 4 bases short and J 0 bases short, with 13 bases between. CDR3 length equals 17 residues. In nucleotides, the CDR3 is TGTGCCAGCTCACTCTCCTCCGGGAGCTCTGGGGCCAACGTCCTGACTTTC. Translation: CASSLSSGSSGANVLTF.

J is TRBJ2-1 and V is TRBV6-6, with D unclear. From germline, CDR1 is MNHNY and CDR2 SVGAGI (reference sequence). The CDR3 has 14 residues. Trimming pared 7 bases from V and 0 bases from J, leaving 10 bases between. The CDR3 is CASKEASSYNEQFF. In DNA, the CDR3 is TGTGCCAGCAAAGAAGCTAGCTCCTACAATGAGCAGTTCTTC.

The chain recombines TRBV5-1 with TRBJ2-3, with a tentative D call TRBD1 (6 bases). There are 14 residues in the CDR3. Per the germline V gene, CDR1 is SGHRS and CDR2 is YFSETQ. V was cut by 2 bases and J by 4 bases, with 11 bases left in between. The CDR3 DNA is TGCGCCAGCAGCTTAAGTGAGGGGGCAGATACGCAGTATTTT. This gives the protein CASSLSEGADTQYF.

The chain links TRBV29-1 to TRBJ2-1; tentatively, D is TRBD2 (5 bases). Germline V gene sequence: CDR1 SQVTM, CDR2 ANQGSEA. CDR3 length equals 12 residues. V shed 2 bases and J shed 13 bases, with 15 bases lying between them. CDR3 DNA sequence: TGCAGCGTTGAAAGGTGGGGAGACACCCAGTTCTTC. The encoded protein is CSVERWGDTQFF.

V is TRBV28 and J is TRBJ2-2; D is unresolved. Germline V CDR1 and CDR2: MDHEN, SYDVKM. V shed 5 bases and J shed 5 bases, with 9 bases lying between them. CDR3 size: 13 residues. The CDR3 protein is CASSPTATGELFF. DNA of the CDR3: TGTGCCAGCAGTCCCACCGCGACCGGGGAGCTGTTTTTT.